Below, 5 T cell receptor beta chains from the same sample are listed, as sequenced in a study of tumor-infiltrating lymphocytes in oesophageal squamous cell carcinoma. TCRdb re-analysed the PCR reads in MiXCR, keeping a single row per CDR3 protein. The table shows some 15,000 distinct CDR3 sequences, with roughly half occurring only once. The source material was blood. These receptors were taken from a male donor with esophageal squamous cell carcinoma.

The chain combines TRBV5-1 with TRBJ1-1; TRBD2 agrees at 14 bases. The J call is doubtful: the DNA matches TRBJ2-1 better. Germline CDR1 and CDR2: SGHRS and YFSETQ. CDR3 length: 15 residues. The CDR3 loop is CASSPGTSGGNEQFF. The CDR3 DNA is TGCGCCAGCAGCCCGGGGACTAGCGGGGGCAATGAGCAGTTCTTC.

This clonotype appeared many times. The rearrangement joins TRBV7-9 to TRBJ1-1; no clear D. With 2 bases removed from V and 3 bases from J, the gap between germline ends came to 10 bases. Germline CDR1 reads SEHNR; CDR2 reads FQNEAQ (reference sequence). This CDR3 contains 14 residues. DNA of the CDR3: TGTGCCAGCAGCTTAACGGGGTCTCACACTGAAGCTTTCTTT. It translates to CASSLTGSHTEAFF.

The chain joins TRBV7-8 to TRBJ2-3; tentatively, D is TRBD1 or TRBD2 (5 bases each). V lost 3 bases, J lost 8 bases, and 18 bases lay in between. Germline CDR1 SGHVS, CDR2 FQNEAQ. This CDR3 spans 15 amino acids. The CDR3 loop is CASSLGEGIGFTQYF. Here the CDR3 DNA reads TGTGCCAGCAGCTTGGGGGAAGGGATCGGGTTTACGCAGTATTTT.

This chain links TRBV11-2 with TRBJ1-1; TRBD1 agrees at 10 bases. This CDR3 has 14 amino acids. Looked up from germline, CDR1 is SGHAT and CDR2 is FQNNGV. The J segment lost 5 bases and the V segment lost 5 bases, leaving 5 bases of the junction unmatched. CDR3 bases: TGTGCCAGCAGCGAGGACAGGGGGTATACTGAAGCTTTCTTT. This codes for CASSEDRGYTEAFF.

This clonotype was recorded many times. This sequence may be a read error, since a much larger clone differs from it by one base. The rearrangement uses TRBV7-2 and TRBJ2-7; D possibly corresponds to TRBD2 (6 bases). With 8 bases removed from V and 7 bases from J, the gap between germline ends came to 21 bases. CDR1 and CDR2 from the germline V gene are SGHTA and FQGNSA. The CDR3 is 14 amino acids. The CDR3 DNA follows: TGTGCCAGCTCCCGGGAGATTTCCTACAATGAGCAGTACTTC. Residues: CASSREISYNEQYF.